These 12 T cell receptor beta chains were all obtained from the same sample, sequenced in a study of blood T cell repertoires in COVID-19. Measured with immunoSEQ multiplex PCR; TCRdb has only the in-frame clones, and not every one. Of just under 85,000 clones in the sample, 83% were seen once. Sample: peripheral blood. These receptors were taken from a woman aged 60-70 years with acute or convalescent COVID-19.

This chain connects TRBV2 to TRBJ1-2; D unresolved. CDR3 length equals 11 residues. The ends were cut back, 9 bases at V and 4 bases at J, with 9 bases in the middle. Germline CDR1 SNHLY, CDR2 FYNNEI. CDR3 residues: CARDGGYGYTF. CDR3 in DNA: TGTGCCAGGGACGGAGGCTATGGCTACACCTTC.

The V gene is TRBV5-8, the J gene TRBJ1-1; D is unresolved. The V and J ends lost 0 bases and 1 base respectively, with 4 bases between them. CDR1 and CDR2 (germline): SGHTS, YDEGEE. This CDR3 contains 13 residues. CDR3 protein: CASSLGGNTEAFF. The CDR3 DNA sequence: TGTGCCAGCAGCTTGGGAGGGAACACTGAAGCTTTCTTT.

The J gene is TRBJ2-1, the V gene TRBV2, with TRBD2 as a possible D gene (6 bases). V was trimmed by 1 base and J by 7 bases, leaving 14 bases between them. Per the germline V gene, CDR1 is SNHLY and CDR2 is FYNNEI. CDR3 length: 15 amino acids. CDR3 residues: CASSEVPGVGNEQFF. The DNA of the CDR3 is TGTGCCAGCAGTGAAGTTCCGGGAGTGGGGAATGAGCAGTTCTTC. Full variable domain (outside the CDR3, taken from reference TRBV2 and TRBJ2-1): EPEVTQTPSHQVTQMGQEVILRCVPISNHLYFYWYRQILGQKVEFLVSFYNNEISEKSEIFDDQFSVERPDGSNFTLKIRSTKLEDSAMYFCASSEVPGVGNEQFFGPGTRLTVL.

The rearrangement joins TRBV9 to TRBJ2-3, with 10 bases that match TRBD2. The CDR3 is 16 residues long. The germline V gene has CDR1 SGDLS and CDR2 YYNGEE. V lost 0 bases to trimming and J lost 4 bases; unmatched junction nucleotides: 5. The CDR3 nucleotides read TGTGCCAGCAGCGTAGATAGCGGGGGGCCGGCAGATACGCAGTATTTT. This gives the protein CASSVDSGGPADTQYF.

The genes are TRBV13 and TRBJ2-7; no reliable D call. From germline, CDR1 is PRHDT and CDR2 FYEKMQ (reference sequence). Deletions cut 1 base from V and 1 base from J, with 5 bases between. The CDR3 spans 13 residues. CDR3 in DNA: TGTGCCAGCAGCTTAGATAGATCCTACGAGCAGTACTTC. Amino acid sequence: CASSLDRSYEQYF.

The chain is built from TRBV5-1 and TRBJ1-1, with 8 positions matching TRBD1. V gave up 3 bases and J gave up 1 base; unmatched junction bases: 5. Germline V gene data show CDR1 as SGHRS and CDR2 as YFSETQ. The CDR3 sequence is 15 residues long. This CDR3 reads CASSSLGQGNTEAFF. In DNA, the CDR3 is TGCGCCAGCAGCTCCCTAGGACAGGGGAACACTGAAGCTTTCTTT.

The rearrangement uses TRBV10-2 and TRBJ2-4; TRBD2 aligns across 9 bases. The germline gives CDR1 WSHSY, CDR2 SAAADI. This CDR3 is built from 17 residues. V dropped 0 bases and J dropped 6; count of bases not matched to a gene: 9. CDR3 residues: CASSESWAGGPGNIQYF. The CDR3 bases are TGCGCCAGCAGTGAGTCGTGGGCGGGAGGGCCGGGAAACATTCAGTACTTC.

This clone was seen just once. This chain connects TRBV19 to TRBJ2-2, with no clear D. Germline V CDR1 and CDR2: LNHDA, SQIVND (reference sequence). The CDR3 runs to 16 residues. Trimming cost V 7 bases and J 0 bases, with 15 bases left between them. The CDR3 DNA is TGTGCCAGTAAAATCCGAAGAACTTCGAACACCGGGGAGCTGTTTTTT. Translation: CASKIRRTSNTGELFF.

This rearrangement joins TRBV6-5 to TRBJ2-3, with 9 nucleotides matching TRBD2. The CDR3 extends over 15 amino acids. J was trimmed by 2 bases and V by 4 bases; bases with no gene match: 4. From germline, CDR1 is MNHEY and CDR2 SVGAGI. CDR3: CASSSLAGYTDTQYF. DNA for the CDR3: TGTGCCAGCAGTTCACTAGCGGGCTACACAGATACGCAGTATTTT.

The rearrangement links TRBV5-5 to TRBJ1-2; TRBD1 matches 7 bases. V shed 1 base and J 4 bases; nucleotides not matched to a gene: 7. Germline lookup yields CDR1 SGHKS and CDR2 YYEKEE (reference sequence). This CDR3 is 15 amino acids long. CDR3: CASSLQGGEVYGYTF. For the CDR3, the DNA is TGTGCCAGCAGCTTGCAAGGGGGCGAGGTCTATGGCTACACCTTC.

This sequence joins TRBV5-1 and TRBJ1-2; D unresolved. The CDR3 extends over 14 amino acids. Germline lookup yields CDR1 SGHRS and CDR2 YFSETQ. V was cut by 0 bases and J by 4 bases, with 10 bases left in between. Written as DNA, the CDR3 is TGCGCCAGCAGCTTGGAACGGTTTCTCTATGGCTACACCTTC. Translating gives CASSLERFLYGYTF.

By proportion, this clone is medium-sized. This chain uses TRBV7-8 with TRBJ2-7; tentatively, D is TRBD1 (5 bases). CDR3 length equals 15 residues. V was trimmed by 1 base and J by 0 bases, leaving 10 bases between them. Germline assignment: CDR1 SGHVS and CDR2 FQNEAQ. For the CDR3, the DNA is TGTGCCAGCAGCTTAGAAAACGGACACTCCTACGAGCAGTACTTC. Its protein is CASSLENGHSYEQYF.